This T cell receptor beta chain is from a study of T cell responses to AZD1222 COVID-19 vaccine (dated by TCRdb to the early 2020s). Background on the whole study: Because spike-specific TCR depth and breadth did not differ between the two schedules, AZD1222 recipients who got a second dose at roughly 4 weeks were pooled with those who got a second dose at roughly 12 weeks. A total of just over 230 trial participants underwent TCR sequencing, of whom some 200 had received two doses of AZD1222 and around 25 had received two doses of the MenACWY control vaccine. Trial participants were enrolled into age subgroups of 18-55, 56-69 and 70-plus years, which contained around 140, 26 and 57 TCR-sequenced participants, respectively. What the study reported, not specific to this receptor: Participants were mostly white British and included more females than males, and it was suggested by the authors that clonal diversity may have been underestimated. No day 14 peak-response samples were available, so repertoires were characterized only after the peak T cell response. Epitopes outside the regions mutated in the B.1.351 and B.1.1.7 variants were reportedly recognized by nearly half of the unique spike-specific TCRs. The 56-69-year group was small, and its depth increase did not reach significance, likely because of low power. After two AZD1222 doses, spike-specific TCR breadth and depth were significantly higher than at day 0 and than in MenACWY recipients. Conclusions about previously exposed vaccinees are limited because only six or seven AZD1222 recipients were SARS-CoV-2 seropositive at baseline. Vaccine-associated CD4 TCRs spanned the whole spike protein, with dominant responses in regions 160-218 and 743-854.

The germline V gene yields SQVTM for CDR1 and ANQGSEA for CDR2. CDR3 length: 11 amino acids, cysteine to phenylalanine. The retained sequence is limited to the CDR3, 33 bases, with the frame set at the first base. V loses 0 bases of germline sequence and J loses 8 bases, and the interval between the two ends is 7 bases. The CDR3 regions of human TCRbeta chains were subjected to immunosequencing. The authors processed their data as follows. TCRs in the repertoires were compared against a reference library of SARS-CoV-2-specific TCRs that had been generated with the MIRA antigen-specificity platform. Breadth was defined as the fraction of unique TCRs that were SARS-CoV-2-associated. Depth was defined as the fraction of total T cells that were SARS-CoV-2-associated. Using the MIRA data, each spike-specific TCR was mapped to the spike region that the TCR reacts to and placed in a CD4 or CD8 class. Log10-transformed breadth and depth values were compared by one-way ANOVA with Sidak's multiple comparisons tests. The clones in this table, taken by TCRdb from immuneACCESS, are in-frame only. Not every clone is retained; where verified, under half of the shortfall comes from an unresolved V gene, and the cause of the rest is unknown. That table gives V, J and clone size, and the DNA gave D and trimming. The sample contains some 120,000 clones, just over 85% of them found a single time. Approximately 12% of the sample rests with the top ten.

With respect to this clone: The antigen it recognizes is unknown. No much larger clone exists at a distance of one base, and base qualities are not known.

The time point tag for this specimen amounts to: baseline before first vaccination. Samples from vaccinated people were obtained from the UK trials COV001 and COV002, which included a single-blind randomized controlled phase 2/3 trial of AZD1222 (ChAdOx1 nCoV-19) in healthy adults. For TCRbeta chain sequencing, PBMC samples from trial participants were taken at day 0 and at day 28 after the second dose. The receptor chain draws on TRBV29-1 and TRBJ1-1; no D gene can be assigned with confidence. The sequence came from an adult in good health. The specimen comprised peripheral blood, sampled on day 0 of AZD1222 vaccination. The CDR3 has the sequence CSVEEPPEAFF. The DNA sequence is TGCAGCGTTGAAGAGCCACCCGAAGCTTTCTTT.